This T cell receptor (beta chain) is from a study of regulatory T cells in long-lasting Graves disease. This clonotype was seen only a few times. The time point here: newly diagnosed GD, antithyroid drugs for less than 3 months. Following extraction of RNA from PBMCs, that RNA was used to make the TCR library. Researchers made TCR beta libraries by using iRepertoire HTBI primers and running Arm-PCR on CDR3 regions. TCRdb analysed the multiplex PCR reads with MiXCR anew, one entry per CDR3 protein. The sample lists approximately 560,000 distinct CDR3 sequences, 15% to 20% occurring once. A further study also used this sample, focusing on T cells in Graves' hyperthyroidism and ophthalmopathy.

The specimen comprised peripheral blood mononuclear cells (PBMCs), sampled at new diagnosis, from a patient treated with antithyroid drugs. This clonotype originated in a young man with Graves disease.

The CDR3 DNA follows: TGTGCCAGCAGTCCGAACGGGAAAGAGACCCAGTACTTC. Its translation: CASSPNGKETQYF. The chain employs TRBV3-1 and TRBJ2-1; a possible D gene is TRBD2 (5 bases). The J call could be wrong; TRBJ2-5 is a better fit for the DNA end. The length of the CDR3 is 13 residues. Germline V gene data show CDR1 as LGHDT and CDR2 as YNNKEL (reference sequence).